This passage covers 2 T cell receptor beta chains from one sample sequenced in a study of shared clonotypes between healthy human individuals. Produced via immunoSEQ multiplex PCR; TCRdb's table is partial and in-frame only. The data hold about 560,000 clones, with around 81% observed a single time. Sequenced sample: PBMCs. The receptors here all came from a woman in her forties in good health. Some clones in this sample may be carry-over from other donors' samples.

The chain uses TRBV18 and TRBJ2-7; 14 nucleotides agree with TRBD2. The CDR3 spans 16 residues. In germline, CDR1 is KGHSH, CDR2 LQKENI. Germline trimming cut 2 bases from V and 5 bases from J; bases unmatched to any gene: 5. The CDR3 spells CASSPGLAGGGNEQYF. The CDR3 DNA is TGTGCCAGCTCACCAGGACTAGCGGGAGGTGGCAACGAGCAGTACTTC.

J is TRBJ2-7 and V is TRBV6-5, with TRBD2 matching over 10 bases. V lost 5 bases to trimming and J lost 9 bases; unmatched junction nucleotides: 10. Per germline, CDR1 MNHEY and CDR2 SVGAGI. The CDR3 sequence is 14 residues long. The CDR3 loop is CASSIAGGLRGQYF. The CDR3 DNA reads TGTGCCAGCAGTATAGCGGGAGGCCTTCGGGGGCAGTACTTC.